A selection of T cell receptor beta chains follows, all from one sample in a study of chemoradiotherapy in HPV16-positive cancers. Here immunoSEQ multiplex PCR was the method, and the copy in TCRdb shows in-frame clones only, minus some. The sample yields about 5,000 clones, about 85% seen once. The specimen comprised tumor tissue, sampled from a patient who underwent chemoradiotherapy. The origin of the receptors is a human donor with HPV-associated anogenital cancer. CDR3s include the opening cysteine and the closing phenylalanine or tryptophan. D genes are given only for firm matches. The size entry is marked missing in some rows and otherwise reads once, few, many or a size class.

v_gene	j_gene	abundance	d_gene	CDR3aa	CDR3nt
TRBV12-5	TRBJ1-5	few	TRBD1	CASGLVTGGRNQPQHF	TGTGCTAGTGGTTTGGTAACAGGGGGTCGCAATCAGCCCCAGCATTTT
TRBV2	TRBJ1-1	few	NA	CASTQGENTEAFF	TGTGCCAGCACTCAGGGAGAGAACACTGAAGCTTTCTTT
TRBV29-1	TRBJ2-1	NA	NA	CSGGRGGLFNEQFF	TGCAGCGGAGGCCGCGGTGGGTTGTTCAATGAGCAGTTCTTC
TRBV2	TRBJ2-2	few	TRBD1	CASSADRGAGELFF	TGTGCCAGCAGTGCGGACAGGGGAGCCGGGGAGCTGTTTTTT
TRBV6-5	TRBJ1-3	NA	NA	CASREGYTIYF	TGTGCCAGCAGAGAAGGGTACACCATATATTTT
TRBV5-5	TRBJ2-5	NA	NA	CASSLTDPQETQYF	TGTGCCAGCAGCTTGACAGATCCCCAAGAGACCCAGTACTTC
TRBV27	TRBJ2-1	NA	TRBD2	CASRGLADYNEQFF	TGTGCCAGCAGGGGACTAGCTGACTACAATGAGCAGTTCTTC
TRBV4-2	TRBJ1-6	NA	NA	CASSQEAVQGGNSPLHF	TGTGCCAGCAGCCAAGAGGCCGTACAGGGAGGCAACTCACCCCTCCACTTT
TRBV11-1	TRBJ1-2	NA	NA	CASSDSRAGGYTF	TGTGCCAGCAGCGATTCGAGGGCAGGGGGCTACACCTTC
TRBV11-3	TRBJ2-7	NA	TRBD1	CASSLGQGESYEQYF	TGTGCCAGCAGCTTAGGACAGGGGGAAAGCTACGAGCAGTACTTC
TRBV27	TRBJ2-6	NA	NA	CASSLSRSGANVLTF	TGTGCCAGCAGTTTATCCCGCTCTGGGGCCAACGTCCTGACTTTC
TRBV28	TRBJ2-7	few	NA	CASRGGYYEQYF	TGTGCCAGCAGAGGGGGTTACTACGAGCAGTACTTC
TRBV6-5	TRBJ1-1	NA	NA	CASSQGLEAFF	TGTGCCAGCTCCCAGGGCCTTGAAGCTTTCTTT
TRBV5-8	TRBJ2-2	NA	TRBD2	CASSIGTSGANTGELFF	TGTGCCAGCAGCATAGGGACTAGCGGGGCGAACACCGGGGAGCTGTTTTTT
TRBV30	TRBJ1-1	NA	TRBD1	CAWSPGTGGGLTEAFF	TGTGCCTGGAGTCCCGGGACAGGCGGGGGCCTCACTGAAGCTTTCTTT
TRBV27	TRBJ1-5	NA	NA	CASSSGTLEQPQHF	TGTGCCAGCAGTTCCGGGACCCTAGAACAGCCCCAGCATTTT
TRBV7-6	TRBJ2-5	NA	NA	CASSLWSGQETQYF	TGTGCCAGCAGCTTATGGTCAGGCCAAGAGACCCAGTACTTC
TRBV7-3	TRBJ2-1	NA	TRBD2	CASSVLAGNYNEQFF	TGTGCCAGCAGCGTATTAGCGGGGAACTACAATGAGCAGTTCTTC
TRBV7-2	TRBJ2-6	NA	NA	CASSLAASGANVLTF	TGTGCCAGCAGCTTAGCGGCCTCTGGGGCCAACGTCCTGACTTTC
TRBV14	TRBJ2-3	NA	TRBD2	CASSPPSALAGGLLF	TGTGCCAGCAGCCCCCCATCGGCCTTAGCGGGAGGCTTACTTTTT
TRBV7-2	TRBJ2-2	NA	NA	CASSLEWSGELFF	TGTGCCAGCAGCTTAGAGTGGTCCGGGGAGCTGTTTTTT
TRBV4-2	TRBJ2-5	few	TRBD1	CASSQDSGTGRETQYF	TGTGCCAGCAGCCAAGATAGTGGGACAGGGCGGGAGACCCAGTACTTC